The rows below give T cell receptor beta chains drawn from one sample of a study of blood T cell repertoires in COVID-19. Here immunoSEQ multiplex PCR was the method, and the copy in TCRdb shows in-frame clones only, minus some. The profile shows approximately 170,000 clones, around 89% of them singletons. Sequencing was performed on PBMCs or T cells enriched from blood (not recorded which). The receptors stem from a woman in her late teens or twenties who had recovered from COVID-19. The CDR3 runs from the conserved cysteine through the conserved F or W. The D gene is left open where the match is weak. Clone sizes are given selectively: once, few, many, or a class where the clone is expanded.

TRBJ1-3 NA TRBV14 TRBD1 CASSRTTGDFFSGNTIYF TGTGCCAGCAGCAGAACGACAGGGGACTTTTTCTCTGGAAACACCATATATTTT
TRBJ2-2 NA TRBV28 TRBD1 CASSFNGQGYTGELFF TGTGCCAGCAGTTTCAACGGACAGGGGTACACCGGGGAGCTGTTTTTT
TRBJ1-1 once TRBV10-3 NA CAISESPDKADEAFF TGTGCCATCAGTGAGTCTCCGGACAAGGCAGATGAAGCTTTCTTT
TRBJ1-6 NA TRBV27 NA CASRPGGSRNSPLHF TGTGCCAGTAGGCCGGGAGGCTCAAGGAATTCACCCCTCCACTTT
TRBJ2-7 NA TRBV5-1 NA CASSPGEGYEQYF TGCGCCAGCAGCCCTGGAGAGGGTTACGAGCAGTACTTC
TRBJ2-1 NA TRBV6-5 TRBD1 CASSSGTVANEQFF TGTGCCAGCAGTTCCGGGACAGTAGCCAATGAGCAGTTCTTC
TRBJ2-6 once TRBV15 NA CATSRDRGTNVLTF TGTGCCACCAGCAGAGATAGGGGAACCAACGTCCTGACTTTC
TRBJ1-5 NA TRBV19 TRBD1 CATGTGLGNQPQHF TGTGCCACGGGGACAGGGCTGGGCAATCAGCCCCAGCATTTT
TRBJ2-3 NA TRBV10-3 TRBD2 CAIRDGLAGAGTDTQYF TGTGCCATCAGAGACGGGCTAGCGGGAGCAGGCACAGATACGCAGTATTTT
TRBJ2-3 NA TRBV19 NA CASSVQGHLGDTQYF TGTGCCAGTAGTGTCCAGGGGCATCTAGGGGATACGCAGTATTTT
TRBJ2-7 NA TRBV5-1 TRBD2 CASRRAGGPGEQYF TGCGCCAGCAGGAGGGCGGGAGGGCCCGGCGAGCAGTACTTC
TRBJ2-3 NA TRBV27 NA CASSLRGSTDTQYF TGTGCCAGCAGTTTACGGGGTAGCACAGATACGCAGTATTTT
TRBJ1-1 NA TRBV27 NA CASSRGGGYTEAFF TGTGCCAGCAGCCGGGGTGGCGGATACACTGAAGCTTTCTTT
TRBJ2-1 once TRBV5-1 NA CASSFRGDSYNEQFF TGCGCCAGCAGCTTCAGGGGGGACTCCTACAATGAGCAGTTCTTC
TRBJ1-1 NA TRBV28 NA CASSFRGSTEAFF TGTGCCAGCAGTTTCAGGGGATCTACTGAAGCTTTCTTT
TRBJ2-1 NA TRBV5-1 TRBD1 CASSFRDSNNEQFF TGCGCCAGCAGCTTCCGGGACAGCAACAATGAGCAGTTCTTC
TRBJ2-5 NA TRBV7-6 TRBD2 CASSLDLAVQETQYF TGTGCCAGCAGCTTAGACCTAGCGGTGCAAGAGACCCAGTACTTC
TRBJ1-1 NA TRBV5-4 NA CASSFLTFTQNTEAFF TGTGCCAGCAGCTTCCTGACATTTACTCAGAACACTGAAGCTTTCTTT
TRBJ2-7 NA TRBV5-1 NA CASSLGLGRGYYEQYF TGCGCCAGCAGCTTGGGTTTGGGCAGGGGCTACTACGAGCAGTACTTC
TRBJ2-5 once TRBV7-2 TRBD2 CASSQGLAGKETQYF TGTGCCAGCAGCCAAGGACTAGCGGGGAAAGAGACCCAGTACTTC
TRBJ1-2 NA TRBV9 NA CASNLDGGSYGYTF TGTGCCAGCAACTTAGATGGAGGAAGCTATGGCTACACCTTC
TRBJ2-7 NA TRBV4-1 NA CASSQETTGSLGGQYF TGCGCCAGCAGCCAAGAAACCACAGGGAGTCTGGGCGGGCAGTACTTC
TRBJ1-4 NA TRBV9 NA CASSPDSGTNEKLFF TGTGCCAGCAGCCCCGACTCAGGGACTAATGAAAAACTGTTTTTT
TRBJ2-1 once TRBV29-1 TRBD2 CSVSGGVSEQFF TGCAGCGTCTCGGGAGGGGTTAGTGAGCAGTTCTTC
TRBJ2-7 NA TRBV2 TRBD2 CASSDRRGDYEQYF TGTGCCAGCAGTGACCGGCGGGGGGACTACGAGCAGTACTTC
TRBJ1-1 NA TRBV29-1 NA CSVALEAEAFF TGCAGCGTTGCTCTGGAGGCTGAAGCTTTCTTT
TRBJ2-1 NA TRBV7-9 NA CASSLGAYNEQFF TGTGCCAGCAGCTTAGGGGCATACAATGAGCAGTTCTTC
TRBJ1-5 few TRBV29-1 NA CSGAQGINQPQHF TGCAGCGGAGCACAGGGTATCAATCAGCCCCAGCATTTT
TRBJ2-1 NA TRBV3-1/TRBV3-2 TRBD2 CASSPRTSGPSSYNEQFF TGTGCCAGCAGCCCGCGGACTAGCGGGCCCTCCTCCTACAATGAGCAGTTCTTC
TRBJ2-2 NA TRBV7-6 TRBD1 CASSWGQGYTGELFF TGTGCCAGCAGCTGGGGACAGGGTTACACCGGGGAGCTGTTTTTT
TRBJ2-2 NA TRBV9 NA CASSVGRGGTRPNTGELFF TGTGCCAGCAGCGTAGGTAGGGGGGGGACCCGACCGAACACCGGGGAGCTGTTTTTT
TRBJ2-1 NA TRBV18 NA CASSPLPPTGTRYNEQFF TGTGCCAGCTCACCACTTCCCCCCACCGGGACAAGATACAATGAGCAGTTCTTC
TRBJ1-3 NA TRBV28 NA CASSLAGGSAIGNTIYF TGTGCCAGCAGTTTAGCAGGCGGGTCCGCGATCGGAAACACCATATATTTT
TRBJ2-3 NA TRBV19 TRBD1 CASRTTGGAGDTQYF TGTGCCAGTAGGACGACAGGGGGCGCGGGAGATACGCAGTATTTT
TRBJ1-2 NA TRBV30 TRBD1 CAWSIGQGPYGYTF TGTGCCTGGAGTATAGGACAGGGTCCCTATGGCTACACCTTC
TRBJ1-1 NA TRBV7-6 NA CASSLAGGVYEAFF TGTGCCAGCAGCTTAGCAGGGGGGGTCTACGAAGCTTTCTTT
TRBJ2-7 NA TRBV5-1 NA CASSPGSNYEQYF TGCGCCAGCAGCCCCGGGAGTAACTACGAGCAGTACTTC
TRBJ2-1 NA TRBV7-9 TRBD1 CASTPGTGVNDEQFF TGTGCCAGCACCCCCGGGACAGGCGTAAACGATGAGCAGTTCTTC
TRBJ2-1 few TRBV9 NA CASSVGRGLRGNEQFF TGTGCCAGCAGCGTAGGGCGCGGATTAAGGGGTAATGAGCAGTTCTTC
TRBJ2-7 NA TRBV6-1 NA CASSEALGGGREQYF TGTGCCAGCAGTGAAGCCCTGGGGGGGGGCCGGGAGCAGTACTTC
TRBJ2-6 NA TRBV28 NA CASSYRSSGANVLTF TGTGCCAGCAGTTATCGTAGCTCTGGGGCCAACGTCCTGACTTTC
TRBJ1-4 few TRBV7-9 NA CASSLVTVGEKLFF TGTGCCAGCAGCTTAGTTACAGTCGGTGAAAAACTGTTTTTT
TRBJ2-1 NA TRBV19 TRBD2 CASSFRLAGFNEQFF TGTGCCAGTAGTTTTCGACTAGCAGGGTTCAATGAGCAGTTCTTC
TRBJ1-1 NA TRBV10-3 TRBD1 CAISSRGSGNTEAFF TGTGCCATCAGTAGCAGGGGGAGCGGGAACACTGAAGCTTTCTTT
TRBJ1-4 few TRBV15 NA CATSGRGGLTNEKLFF TGTGCCACCAGCGGTCGGGGGGGGCTAACTAATGAAAAACTGTTTTTT
TRBJ2-3 NA TRBV2 TRBD2 CASKPGLAGGHTHTQYF TGTGCCAGCAAGCCGGGACTAGCGGGAGGCCACACTCATACGCAGTATTTT
TRBJ2-2 NA TRBV29-1 TRBD2 CSARGRGGTGELFF TGCAGCGCCCGAGGGAGGGGCGGCACCGGGGAGCTGTTTTTT
TRBJ2-7 NA TRBV2 TRBD1 CASSPGTDSYEQYF TGTGCCAGCAGTCCGGGGACAGATTCCTACGAGCAGTACTTC